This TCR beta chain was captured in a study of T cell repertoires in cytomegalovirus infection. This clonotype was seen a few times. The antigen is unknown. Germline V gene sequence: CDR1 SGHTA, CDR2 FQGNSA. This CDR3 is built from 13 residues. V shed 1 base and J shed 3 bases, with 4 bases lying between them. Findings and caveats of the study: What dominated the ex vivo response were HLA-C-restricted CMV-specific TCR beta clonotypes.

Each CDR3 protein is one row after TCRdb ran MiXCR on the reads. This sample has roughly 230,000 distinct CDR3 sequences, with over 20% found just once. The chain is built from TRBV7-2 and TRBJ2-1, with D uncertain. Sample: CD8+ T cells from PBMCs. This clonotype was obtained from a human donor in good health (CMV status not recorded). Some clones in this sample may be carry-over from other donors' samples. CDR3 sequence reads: CASSLERYNEQFF. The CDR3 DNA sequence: TGTGCCAGCAGCTTAGAGCGCTACAATGAGCAGTTCTTC.